This T cell receptor beta chain was recovered during a study of T-cell reconstitution after alpha-beta-depleted transplantation in children. General observations from the study: Newly made T cells mostly supplied T-cell counts and diversity one year after transplant. There were reportedly several hundred expanded graft clones from which alpha-beta T cells came about two months after transplant.

The TCRbeta library was prepared with unique molecular identifiers. TCRdb re-derived calls from the PCR reads in MiXCR, one entry per CDR3 protein. There are a few hundred thousand distinct CDR3 sequences in the sample; approximately 12% occur only once, and 2% to 2.5% lies in the top ten. A note on this clonotype: Its antigen remains unidentified.

This CDR3 region has 16 residues. V gene TRBV21-1 combines with J gene TRBJ2-3; the D call of TRBD2 is as the table states it, not checked on the DNA. TRBV21-1 is a pseudogene. This sequence originates from a male patient under 18 who had a stem cell transplant for acute myeloid leukemia, so the T cells may come from the graft donor. Sequencing used PBMCs, mostly from graft donor cells, obtained 360 days after TCRalphabeta/CD19-depleted stem cell transplant. DNA for the CDR3: TGTGCCAGACTCCTGGGGAGACGCGTTGGCACAGATACGCAGTATTTT. It yields the protein CARLLGRRVGTDTQYF.